The 8 T cell receptor beta chains given below trace back to one sample, sequenced in a study of blood T cell repertoires in COVID-19. The table came from immunoSEQ multiplex PCR; TCRdb's copy has only in-frame clones and leaves some out. This table has a few hundred thousand clones, around 81% appearing once. The sample taken for sequencing was PBMCs or T cells enriched from blood (not recorded which). The receptors here all came from a man aged 50 or older who had recovered from COVID-19.

This chain links TRBV3-1 (or the pseudogene TRBV3-2) with TRBJ2-3, with 7 bases identical to TRBD2. V shed 1 base and J 0 bases; nucleotides not matched to a gene: 7. The CDR3 sequence is 17 residues long. Germline CDR1 LGHDT, CDR2 YNNKEL (reference sequence). This chain's CDR3 is CASSQVAASGSTDTQYF. The DNA for the CDR3 is TGTGCCAGCAGCCAAGTTGCGGCTAGCGGTAGCACAGATACGCAGTATTTT.

The chain carries TRBV29-1 and TRBJ1-2; a possible D gene is TRBD1 (5 bases). The V end was cut by 3 bases, the J end by 8 bases, with 7 bases between. Germline CDR1 and CDR2: SQVTM and ANQGSEA. This CDR3 is 10 amino acids long. The CDR3 is CSVETDGYTF. Written as DNA, the CDR3 is TGCAGCGTTGAGACAGACGGCTACACCTTC.

This chain uses TRBV3-1 (or the pseudogene TRBV3-2) with TRBJ2-3, with TRBD2 identical over 15 bases. Per germline, CDR1 LGHDT and CDR2 YNNKEL (reference sequence). The junction had 3 bases not matched to a gene; V was cut back by 6 bases and J by 5 bases. This CDR3 is 15 amino acids long. In DNA form, the CDR3 reads TGTGCCAGCAGGGGGACTAGCGGGGGGCTAGATACGCAGTATTTT. It codes for CASRGTSGGLDTQYF.

The rearrangement uses TRBV7-9 and TRBJ2-1; 7 bases are shared with TRBD1. V lost 4 bases to trimming and J lost 6 bases; unmatched junction nucleotides: 3. The CDR3 is made up of 13 amino acids. Germline CDR1 SEHNR, CDR2 FQNEAQ (reference sequence). The CDR3 DNA follows: TGTGCCAGCAGCTCCGGGACAGTCAATGAGCAGTTCTTC. Its protein product is CASSSGTVNEQFF.

A single count supports this clone. This chain links TRBV5-5 with TRBJ2-3; 7 nucleotides align to TRBD1. V lost 0 bases to trimming and J lost 2 bases; unmatched junction nucleotides: 3. The length of the CDR3 is 15 residues. Per germline, CDR1 SGHKS and CDR2 YYEKEE (reference sequence). CDR3 in amino acids: CASSLDRGITDTQYF. Here the CDR3 DNA reads TGTGCCAGCAGCTTGGACAGGGGCATCACAGATACGCAGTATTTT.

The chain has TRBV5-4 and TRBJ2-5; 14 bases are a match to TRBD2. V lost 2 bases to trimming and J lost 7 bases; unmatched junction nucleotides: 10. The germline V gene encodes CDR1 SGHNT and CDR2 YYREEE (reference sequence). This CDR3 has 17 residues. CDR3 region: CASSFGTSGGQGGTQYF. DNA of the CDR3: TGTGCCAGCAGCTTCGGGACTAGCGGGGGCCAGGGAGGGACCCAGTACTTC.

The sample holds one count of this clone. J is TRBJ2-7 and V is TRBV29-1; the D gene is possibly TRBD1 (6 bases). This CDR3 contains 12 residues. CDR1 is SQVTM, CDR2 ANQGSEA, per germline. V lost 7 bases and J 2 bases, leaving 12 bases between the germline ends. Here the CDR3 reads CSGQQGPYEQYF. CDR3 DNA sequence: TGCAGCGGCCAACAGGGACCCTACGAGCAGTACTTC.

V usage is TRBV15 and J usage is TRBJ2-5, with 7 bases lining up with TRBD2. CDR3 length: 13 residues. V shed 7 bases and J 2 bases; nucleotides not matched to a gene: 4. CDR1 is LNHNV and CDR2 is YYDKDF in the germline V gene (reference sequence). The CDR3 region has the DNA TGTGCCACCAAACTGGGGGGGCAAGAGACCCAGTACTTC. Residues: CATKLGGQETQYF.